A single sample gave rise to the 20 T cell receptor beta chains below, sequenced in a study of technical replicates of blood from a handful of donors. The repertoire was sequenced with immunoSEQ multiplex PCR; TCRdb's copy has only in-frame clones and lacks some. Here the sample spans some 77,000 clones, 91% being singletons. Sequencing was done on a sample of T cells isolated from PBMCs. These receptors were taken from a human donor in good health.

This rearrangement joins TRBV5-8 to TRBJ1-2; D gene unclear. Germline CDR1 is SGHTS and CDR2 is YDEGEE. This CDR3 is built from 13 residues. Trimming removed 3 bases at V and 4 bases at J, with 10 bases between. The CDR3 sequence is CASSYTGIYGYTF. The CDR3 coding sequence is TGTGCCAGCAGCTACACCGGGATCTATGGCTACACCTTC.

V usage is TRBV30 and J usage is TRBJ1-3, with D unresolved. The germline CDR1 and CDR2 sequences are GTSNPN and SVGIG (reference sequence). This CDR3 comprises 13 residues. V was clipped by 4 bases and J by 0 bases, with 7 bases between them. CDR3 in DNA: TGTGCCTGGATCACTGCCTCTGGAAACACCATATATTTT. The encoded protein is CAWITASGNTIYF.

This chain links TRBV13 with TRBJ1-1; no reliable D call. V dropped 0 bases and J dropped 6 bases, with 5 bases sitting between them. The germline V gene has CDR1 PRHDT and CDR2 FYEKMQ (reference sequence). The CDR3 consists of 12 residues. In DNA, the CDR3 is TGTGCCAGCAGCTTAGGGCGGGCTGAAGCTTTCTTT. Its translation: CASSLGRAEAFF.

The CDR3 nucleotides are TGTGCCACCAGCAGAGTGGGACAGGGGGATGAAAAACTGTTTTTT. As protein: CATSRVGQGDEKLFF. The V gene is TRBV15, the J gene TRBJ1-4; 11 bases fit TRBD1. With V trimmed by 1 base and J by 6 bases, 1 base remained unmatched. This CDR3 region has 15 residues. Germline values: CDR1 LNHNV, CDR2 YYDKDF (reference sequence).

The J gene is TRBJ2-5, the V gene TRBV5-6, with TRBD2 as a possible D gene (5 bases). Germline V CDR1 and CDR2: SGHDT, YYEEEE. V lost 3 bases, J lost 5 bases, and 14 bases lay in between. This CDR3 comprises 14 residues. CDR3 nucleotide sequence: TGTGCCAGCAGCTCATGGGAGACGGTGGAGACCCAGTACTTC. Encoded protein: CASSSWETVETQYF.

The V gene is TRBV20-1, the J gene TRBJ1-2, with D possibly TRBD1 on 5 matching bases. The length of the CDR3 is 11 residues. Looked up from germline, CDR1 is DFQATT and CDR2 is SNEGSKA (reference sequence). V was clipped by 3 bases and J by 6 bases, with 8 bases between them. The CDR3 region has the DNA TGCAGTGCTAGTACGGGGGATGGCTACACCTTC. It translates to CSASTGDGYTF.

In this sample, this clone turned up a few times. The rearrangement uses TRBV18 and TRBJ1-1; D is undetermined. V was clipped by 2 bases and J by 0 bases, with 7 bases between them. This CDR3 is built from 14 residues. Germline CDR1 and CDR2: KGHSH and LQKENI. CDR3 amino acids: CASSPNELNTEAFF. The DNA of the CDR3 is TGTGCCAGCTCACCAAATGAGTTGAACACTGAAGCTTTCTTT.

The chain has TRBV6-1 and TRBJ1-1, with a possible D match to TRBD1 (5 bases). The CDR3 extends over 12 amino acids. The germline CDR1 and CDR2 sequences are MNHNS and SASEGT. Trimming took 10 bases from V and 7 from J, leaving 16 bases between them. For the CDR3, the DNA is TGTGCCACCTTGCGGGGGAGGCGTGAAGCTTTCTTT. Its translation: CATLRGRREAFF.

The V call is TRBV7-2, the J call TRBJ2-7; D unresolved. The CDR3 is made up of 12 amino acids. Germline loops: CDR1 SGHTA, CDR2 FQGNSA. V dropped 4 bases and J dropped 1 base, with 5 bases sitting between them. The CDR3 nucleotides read TGTGCCAGCAGCTCATTTTCCTACGAGCAGTACTTC. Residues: CASSSFSYEQYF.

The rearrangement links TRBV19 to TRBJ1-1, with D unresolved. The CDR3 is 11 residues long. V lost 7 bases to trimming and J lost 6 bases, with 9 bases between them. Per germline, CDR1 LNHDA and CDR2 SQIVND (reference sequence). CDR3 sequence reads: CASKTGAEAFF. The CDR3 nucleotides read TGTGCCAGTAAGACGGGAGCTGAAGCTTTCTTT.

For the CDR3, the DNA is TGCGCCAGCAGCCAAGAGAGGGGAGGTTCAGATACGCAGTATTTT. This translates into CASSQERGGSDTQYF. The chain employs TRBV4-1 and TRBJ2-3; the D gene is possibly TRBD2 (6 bases). Trimming took 0 bases from V and 4 from J, leaving 11 bases between them. The CDR3 has 15 residues. Germline V gives CDR1 MGHRA, CDR2 YSYEKL.

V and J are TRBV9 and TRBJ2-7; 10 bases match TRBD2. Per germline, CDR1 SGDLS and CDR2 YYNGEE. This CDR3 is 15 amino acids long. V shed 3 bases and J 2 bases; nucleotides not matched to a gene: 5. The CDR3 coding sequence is TGTGCCAGCAGCGATAAGCGGGAGGGAACCTACGAGCAGTACTTC. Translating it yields CASSDKREGTYEQYF.

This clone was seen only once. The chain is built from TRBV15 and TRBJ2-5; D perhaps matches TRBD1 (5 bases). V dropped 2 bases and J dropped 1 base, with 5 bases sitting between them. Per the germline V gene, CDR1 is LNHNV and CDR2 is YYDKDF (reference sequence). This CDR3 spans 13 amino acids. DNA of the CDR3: TGTGCCACCAGCAGACAGGGCCAAGAGACCCAGTACTTC. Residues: CATSRQGQETQYF. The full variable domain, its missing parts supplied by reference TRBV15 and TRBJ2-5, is DAMVIQNPRYQVTQFGKPVTLSCSQTLNHNVMYWYQQKSSQAPKLLFHYYDKDFNNEADTPDNFQSRRPNTSFCFLDIRSPGLGDTAMYLCATSRQGQETQYFGPGTRLLVL.

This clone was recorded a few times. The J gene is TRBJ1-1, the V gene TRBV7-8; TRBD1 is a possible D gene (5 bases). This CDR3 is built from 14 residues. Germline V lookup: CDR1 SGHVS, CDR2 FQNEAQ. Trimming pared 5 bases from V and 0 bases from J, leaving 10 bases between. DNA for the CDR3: TGTGCCAGCAGCCCTGGGACTTTGAACACTGAAGCTTTCTTT. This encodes CASSPGTLNTEAFF.

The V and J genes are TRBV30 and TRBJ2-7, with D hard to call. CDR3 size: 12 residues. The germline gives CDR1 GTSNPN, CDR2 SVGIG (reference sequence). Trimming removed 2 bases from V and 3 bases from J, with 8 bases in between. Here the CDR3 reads CAWSFRFYEQYF. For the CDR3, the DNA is TGTGCCTGGAGTTTCAGGTTCTACGAGCAGTACTTC.

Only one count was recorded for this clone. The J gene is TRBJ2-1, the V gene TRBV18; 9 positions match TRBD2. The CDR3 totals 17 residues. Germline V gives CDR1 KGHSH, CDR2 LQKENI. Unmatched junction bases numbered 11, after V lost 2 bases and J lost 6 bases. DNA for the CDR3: TGTGCCAGCTCACCAGGACTAGCGACCCCCCGGGGCAATGAGCAGTTCTTC. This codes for CASSPGLATPRGNEQFF.

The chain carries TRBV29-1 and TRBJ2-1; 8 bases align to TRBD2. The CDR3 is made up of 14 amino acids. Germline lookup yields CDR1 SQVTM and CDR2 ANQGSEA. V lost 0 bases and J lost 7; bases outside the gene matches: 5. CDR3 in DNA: TGCAGCGTTGAAGACGGCGGACTAGCAAATGAGCAGTTCTTC. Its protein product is CSVEDGGLANEQFF.

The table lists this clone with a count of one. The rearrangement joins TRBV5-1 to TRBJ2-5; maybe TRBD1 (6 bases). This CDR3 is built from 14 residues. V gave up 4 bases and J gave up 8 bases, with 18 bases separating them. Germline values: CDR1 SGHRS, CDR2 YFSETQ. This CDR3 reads CASSTGQATGTQYF. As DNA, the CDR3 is TGCGCCAGCAGCACGGGACAAGCCACAGGTACCCAGTACTTC. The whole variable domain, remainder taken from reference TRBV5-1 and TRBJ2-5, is KAGVTQTPRYLIKTRGQQVTLSCSPISGHRSVSWYQQTPGQGLQFLFEYFSETQRNKGNFPGRFSGRQFSNSRSEMNVSTLELGDSALYLCASSTGQATGTQYFGPGTRLLVL.

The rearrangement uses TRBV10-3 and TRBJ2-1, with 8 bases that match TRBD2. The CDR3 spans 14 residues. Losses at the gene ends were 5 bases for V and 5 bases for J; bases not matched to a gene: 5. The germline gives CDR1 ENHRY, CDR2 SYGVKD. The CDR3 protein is CAISTLADHNEQFF. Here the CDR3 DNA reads TGTGCCATCAGTACACTAGCGGATCACAATGAGCAGTTCTTC.

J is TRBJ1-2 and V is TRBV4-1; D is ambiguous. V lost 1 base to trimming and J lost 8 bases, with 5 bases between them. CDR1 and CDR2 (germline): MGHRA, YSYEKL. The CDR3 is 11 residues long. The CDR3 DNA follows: TGCGCCAGCAGCCAAGCTAGGGGCTACACCTTC. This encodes CASSQARGYTF.